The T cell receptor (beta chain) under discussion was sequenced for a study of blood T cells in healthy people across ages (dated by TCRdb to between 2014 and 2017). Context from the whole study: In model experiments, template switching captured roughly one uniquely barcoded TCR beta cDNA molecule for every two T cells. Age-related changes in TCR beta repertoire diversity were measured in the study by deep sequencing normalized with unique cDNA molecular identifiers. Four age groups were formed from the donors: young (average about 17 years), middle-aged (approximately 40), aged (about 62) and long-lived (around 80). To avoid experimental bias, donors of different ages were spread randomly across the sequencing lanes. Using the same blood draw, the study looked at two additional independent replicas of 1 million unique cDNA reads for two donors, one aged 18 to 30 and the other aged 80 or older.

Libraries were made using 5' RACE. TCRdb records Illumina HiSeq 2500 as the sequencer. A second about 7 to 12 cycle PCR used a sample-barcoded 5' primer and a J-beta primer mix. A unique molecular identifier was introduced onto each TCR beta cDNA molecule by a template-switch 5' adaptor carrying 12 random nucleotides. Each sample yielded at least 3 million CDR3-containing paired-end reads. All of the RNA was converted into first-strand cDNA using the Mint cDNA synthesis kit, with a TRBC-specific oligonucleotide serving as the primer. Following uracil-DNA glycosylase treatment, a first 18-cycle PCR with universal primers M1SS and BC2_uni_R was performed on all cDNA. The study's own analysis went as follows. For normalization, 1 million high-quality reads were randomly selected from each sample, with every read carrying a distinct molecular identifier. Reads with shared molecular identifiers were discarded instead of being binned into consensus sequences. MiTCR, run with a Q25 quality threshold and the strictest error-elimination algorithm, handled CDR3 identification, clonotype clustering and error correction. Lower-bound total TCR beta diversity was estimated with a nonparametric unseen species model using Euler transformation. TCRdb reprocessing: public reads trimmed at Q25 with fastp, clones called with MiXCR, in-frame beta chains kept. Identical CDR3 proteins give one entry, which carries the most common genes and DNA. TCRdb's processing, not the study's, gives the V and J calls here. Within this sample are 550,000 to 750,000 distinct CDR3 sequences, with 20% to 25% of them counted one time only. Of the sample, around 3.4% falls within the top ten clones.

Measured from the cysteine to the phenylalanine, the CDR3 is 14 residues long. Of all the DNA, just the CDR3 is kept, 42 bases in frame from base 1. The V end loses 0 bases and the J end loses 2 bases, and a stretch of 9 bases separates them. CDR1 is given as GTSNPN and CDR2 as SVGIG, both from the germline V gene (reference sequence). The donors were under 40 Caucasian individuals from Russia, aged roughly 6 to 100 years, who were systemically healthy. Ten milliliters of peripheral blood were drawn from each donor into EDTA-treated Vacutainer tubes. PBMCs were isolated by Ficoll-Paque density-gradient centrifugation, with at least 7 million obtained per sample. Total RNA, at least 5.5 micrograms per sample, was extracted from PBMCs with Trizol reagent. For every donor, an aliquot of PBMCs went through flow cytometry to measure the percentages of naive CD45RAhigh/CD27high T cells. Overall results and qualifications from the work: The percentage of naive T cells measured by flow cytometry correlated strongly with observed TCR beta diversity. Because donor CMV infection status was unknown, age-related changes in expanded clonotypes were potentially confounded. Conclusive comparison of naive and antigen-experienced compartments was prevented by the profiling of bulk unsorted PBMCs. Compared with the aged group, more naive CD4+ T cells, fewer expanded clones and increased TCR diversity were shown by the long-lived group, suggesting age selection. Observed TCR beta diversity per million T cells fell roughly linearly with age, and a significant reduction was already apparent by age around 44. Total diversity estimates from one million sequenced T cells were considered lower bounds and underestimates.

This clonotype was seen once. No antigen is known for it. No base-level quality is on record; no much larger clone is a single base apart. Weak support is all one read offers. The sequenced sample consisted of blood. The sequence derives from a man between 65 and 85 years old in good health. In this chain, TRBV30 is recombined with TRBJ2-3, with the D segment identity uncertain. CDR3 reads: CAWSVYDITDTQYF. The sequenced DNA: TGTGCCTGGAGTGTATATGACATCACAGATACGCAGTATTTT.